The 17 T cell receptor beta chains listed next were all sequenced from one sample in a study of early T cells in non-severe SARS-CoV-2 infection. TCRdb re-analysed the 5' RACE reads in MiXCR, keeping a single row per CDR3 protein. The sample records about 100,000 distinct CDR3 sequences, roughly 13% being singletons. Material: whole blood. Receptor source: an adult who was a healthcare worker with PCR-confirmed SARS-CoV-2 infection or an uninfected control (not recorded which).

The chain combines TRBV6-6 with TRBJ1-1, with TRBD1 matching over 9 bases. There are 16 residues in the CDR3. V dropped 4 bases and J dropped 5; count of bases not matched to a gene: 11. CDR1 is MNHNY, CDR2 SVGAGI, per germline (reference sequence). CDR3 DNA: TGTGCCAGCAGTTCGGGACAGGGCCTCCTGGGGACTGAAGCTTTCTTT. Amino acid sequence: CASSSGQGLLGTEAFF.

This clonotype showed up just a few times. The CDR3 here is CATGWGQGAYEQYF. CDR3 bases: TGCGCCACGGGGTGGGGACAGGGGGCCTACGAGCAGTACTTC. This chain uses TRBV4-3 with TRBJ2-7; 11 bases line up with TRBD1. V was pared by 10 bases and J by 2 bases, with 7 bases of the junction left unmatched. The length of the CDR3 is 14 residues. The germline gives CDR1 LGHNA, CDR2 YSLEER.

At least ten counts were recorded for this clonotype. The rearrangement joins TRBV6-2 or TRBV6-3 to TRBJ1-1; TRBD1 matches 7 bases. The junction had 10 bases not matched to a gene; V was cut back by 6 bases and J by 6 bases. Germline CDR1 MNHEY, CDR2 SVGEGT. This CDR3 has 14 residues. In DNA, the CDR3 is TGTGCCAGCAGCCACCACGGGACAGTAGCTGAAGCTTTCTTT. Its protein product is CASSHHGTVAEAFF.

In this sample, this clonotype turned up a few times. The chain uses TRBV20-1 and TRBJ1-6; D ambiguous. V gave up 5 bases and J gave up 9 bases, with 17 bases separating them. Germline V lookup: CDR1 DFQATT, CDR2 SNEGSKA (reference sequence). CDR3 length: 14 residues. This CDR3 reads CSAARTVKGSPLHF. The CDR3 DNA follows: TGCAGTGCTGCCCGGACGGTGAAAGGTTCACCCCTCCACTTT.

The V and J genes are TRBV29-1 and TRBJ2-1; D is tentatively TRBD1 or TRBD2 (6 bases each). From germline, CDR1 is SQVTM and CDR2 ANQGSEA. The V end was cut by 0 bases, the J end by 5 bases, with 17 bases between. This CDR3 spans 16 amino acids. The CDR3 coding sequence is TGCAGCGTTGAAGAGAGGAGGGGGGCCCTCCACAATGAGCAGTTCTTC. Amino acid sequence: CSVEERRGALHNEQFF.

This clonotype was recorded only once. The chain couples TRBV5-1 to TRBJ2-5, with D maybe TRBD1 (6 bases). In germline, CDR1 is SGHRS, CDR2 YFSETQ. V lost 2 bases and J 0 bases, leaving 8 bases between the germline ends. The length of the CDR3 is 14 residues. The CDR3 region is CASSLAGDQETQYF. CDR3 nucleotide sequence: TGCGCCAGCAGCTTAGCAGGGGACCAAGAGACCCAGTACTTC.

V gene TRBV28 combines with J gene TRBJ1-1; D not resolved. The CDR3 is 12 amino acids. The V end lost 5 bases, the J end lost 3 bases, and 7 bases lay between the germline ends. Germline V CDR1 and CDR2: MDHEN, SYDVKM. CDR3 sequence: CASSQSYTEAFF. In DNA form, the CDR3 reads TGTGCCAGCAGTCAATCTTACACTGAAGCTTTCTTT.

This clonotype has ten or more counts. V usage is TRBV28 and J usage is TRBJ1-3; 7 bases align to TRBD1. The V and J ends lost 6 bases and 7 bases, in that order; junction bases with no gene match: 3. The CDR3 consists of 12 residues. Germline assignment: CDR1 MDHEN and CDR2 SYDVKM. CDR3: CASSKQGNTIYF. The CDR3 coding sequence is TGTGCCAGCAGCAAACAGGGGAACACCATATATTTT.

The J gene is TRBJ2-2, the V gene TRBV4-3; D unresolved. The germline V and J ends were trimmed by 2 bases and 3 bases, with 1 base remaining between them. Germline values: CDR1 LGHNA, CDR2 YSLEER. This CDR3 contains 12 residues. CDR3 in DNA: TGCGCCAGCAGCCAATACACCGGGGAGCTGTTTTTT. This encodes CASSQYTGELFF.

This CDR3 is CSAPRTKQETQYF. DNA of the CDR3: TGCAGTGCTCCCCGGACCAAACAAGAGACCCAGTACTTC. The rearrangement links TRBV20-1 to TRBJ2-5; D unresolved. V gave up 5 bases and J gave up 2 bases, with 12 bases separating them. The CDR3 has 13 residues. CDR1 and CDR2 from the germline V gene are DFQATT and SNEGSKA (reference sequence).

The gene calls are TRBV19 and TRBJ1-5, with D perhaps TRBD1 (6 bases). CDR1 and CDR2 from the germline V gene are LNHDA and SQIVND (reference sequence). The CDR3 covers 15 residues. V lost 5 bases and J lost 5, with 16 bases in between. CDR3 sequence reads: CASSLTDRRDQPQHF. DNA of the CDR3: TGTGCCAGTAGTCTTACTGACAGGCGTGATCAGCCCCAGCATTTT.

The chain is built from TRBV29-1 and TRBJ2-3, with 8 bases matching TRBD2. The CDR3 loop spans 14 amino acids. Germline V gene data show CDR1 as SQVTM and CDR2 as ANQGSEA. The V segment lost 7 bases and the J segment 2 bases; nucleotides outside the gene matches: 8. The CDR3 spells CSAATSGITDTQYF. For the CDR3, the DNA is TGCAGCGCCGCAACTAGCGGAATCACAGATACGCAGTATTTT.

The chain links TRBV5-1 to TRBJ1-1; TRBD1 aligns across 8 bases. Losses at the gene ends were 0 bases for V and 5 bases for J; bases not matched to a gene: 9. The length of the CDR3 is 16 residues. Germline assignment: CDR1 SGHRS and CDR2 YFSETQ. For the CDR3, the DNA is TGCGCCAGCAGCTTGGCGGGAGAAAACAGGGGGACTGAAGCTTTCTTT. Translated, it gives CASSLAGENRGTEAFF.

This rearrangement joins TRBV6-1 to TRBJ1-5; 10 bases map to TRBD1. CDR1 and CDR2 (germline): MNHNS, SASEGT. This CDR3 is built from 16 residues. V trimming: 4 bases; J trimming: 6 bases; junction bases outside the gene matches: 9. In nucleotides, the CDR3 is TGTGCCAGCAGTGCATCTCTGACAGGGGGCCGTCAGCCCCAGCATTTT. This sequence encodes CASSASLTGGRQPQHF.

Comments on this clonotype: One junction end does not reproduce the germline sequence, and a read error may be involved. CDR3 DNA: TGTGCCAGCACCTTAGGCTTAGAGGAGCAGTTCTTC. Amino acids: CASTLGLEEQFF. V is TRBV7-9 and J is TRBJ2-1; D is ambiguous. The germline V gene encodes CDR1 SEHNR and CDR2 FQNEAQ (reference sequence). CDR3 length equals 12 residues.

The chain links TRBV11-2 to TRBJ2-3; 11 bases line up with TRBD2. V gave up 6 bases and J gave up 2 bases; unmatched junction bases: 10. The CDR3 has 17 residues. Per the germline V gene, CDR1 is SGHAT and CDR2 is FQNNGV. Here the CDR3 DNA reads TGTGCCAGCAGACGACCGGGACTAGCGGATTACACAGATACGCAGTATTTT. Translating gives CASRRPGLADYTDTQYF.

This clonotype was recorded a few times. The rearrangement joins TRBV7-6 to TRBJ2-1; D remains ambiguous. Germline loops: CDR1 SGHVS, CDR2 FNYEAQ. This CDR3 is built from 14 residues. Trimming stripped 4 bases from V and 3 bases from J, with 10 bases between. The CDR3 DNA sequence: TGTGCCAGCAGCTCCACGGACGGCTACAATGAGCAGTTCTTC. This translates into CASSSTDGYNEQFF.